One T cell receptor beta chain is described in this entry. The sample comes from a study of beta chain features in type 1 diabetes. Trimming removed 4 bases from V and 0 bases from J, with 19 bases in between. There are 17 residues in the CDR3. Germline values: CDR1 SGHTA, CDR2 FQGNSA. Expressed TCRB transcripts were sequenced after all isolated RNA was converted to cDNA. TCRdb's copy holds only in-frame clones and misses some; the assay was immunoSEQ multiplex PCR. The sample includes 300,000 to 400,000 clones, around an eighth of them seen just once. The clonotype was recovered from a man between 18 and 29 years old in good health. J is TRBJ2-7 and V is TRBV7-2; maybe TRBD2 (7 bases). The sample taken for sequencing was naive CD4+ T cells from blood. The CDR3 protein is CASSWGGGPTSSYEQYF. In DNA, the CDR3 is TGTGCCAGCAGCTGGGGGGGCGGACCCACGAGCTCCTACGAGCAGTACTTC. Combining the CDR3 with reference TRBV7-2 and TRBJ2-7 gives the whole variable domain GAGVSQSPSNKVTEKGKDVELRCDPISGHTALYWYRQSLGQGLEFLIYFQGNSAPDKSGLPSDRFSAERTGGSVSTLTIQRTQQEDSAVYLCASSWGGGPTSSYEQYFGPGTRLTVT.